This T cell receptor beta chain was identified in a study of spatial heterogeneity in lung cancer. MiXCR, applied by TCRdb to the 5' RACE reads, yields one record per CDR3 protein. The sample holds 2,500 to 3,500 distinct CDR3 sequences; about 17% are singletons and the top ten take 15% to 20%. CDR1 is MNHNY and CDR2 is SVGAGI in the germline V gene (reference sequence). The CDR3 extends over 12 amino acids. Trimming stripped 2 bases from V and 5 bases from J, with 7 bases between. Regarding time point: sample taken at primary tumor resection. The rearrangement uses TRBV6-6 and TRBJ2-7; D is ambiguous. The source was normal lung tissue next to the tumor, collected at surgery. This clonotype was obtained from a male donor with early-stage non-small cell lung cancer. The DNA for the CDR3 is TGTGCCAGCAGTTACGGACCAAACGAGCAGTACTTC. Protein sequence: CASSYGPNEQYF.